These 14 T cell receptor beta chains share one sample of origin, sequenced in a study of blood T cell repertoires in COVID-19. Some clones are missing from TCRdb's copy, which holds only in-frame ones; the method was immunoSEQ multiplex PCR. The repertoire holds roughly 75,000 clones, with over 75% as singletons. The specimen was peripheral blood. These TCRs come from a human donor in a cohort sampled during active COVID-19.

The chain combines TRBV5-1 with TRBJ2-3; 10 bases agree with TRBD2. The junction had 14 bases not matched to a gene; V was cut back by 2 bases and J by 8 bases. Germline V gives CDR1 SGHRS, CDR2 YFSETQ. The CDR3 has 17 residues. CDR3: CASSLASSSGGLGTQYF. The CDR3 bases are TGCGCCAGCAGCTTAGCTTCGTCTAGCGGGGGTCTAGGTACGCAGTATTTT.

The chain is built from TRBV7-2 and TRBJ2-5; 10 bases are shared with TRBD2. The CDR3 is made up of 16 amino acids. The V segment lost 1 base and the J segment 2 bases; nucleotides outside the gene matches: 4. The V gene's germline CDR1 is SGHTA and CDR2 FQGNSA. CDR3 in DNA: TGTGCCAGCAGCTTAGGGGGACTAGCGCCACAAGAGACCCAGTACTTC. Translated, it gives CASSLGGLAPQETQYF.

The chain carries TRBV4-2 and TRBJ1-5, with D tentatively TRBD1 (6 bases). V was clipped by 0 bases and J by 7 bases, with 13 bases between them. This CDR3 spans 15 amino acids. Germline assignment: CDR1 LGHNA and CDR2 YNFKEQ. The DNA of the CDR3 is TGTGCCAGCAGCCAAGAAGGAGGGGGGGTCCAGCCCCAGCATTTT. Translation gives CASSQEGGGVQPQHF.

This chain joins TRBV28 and TRBJ1-2; 12 bases map to TRBD1. Germline V gene data show CDR1 as MDHEN and CDR2 as SYDVKM. The CDR3 runs to 14 residues. After removal of 6 bases from V and 7 bases from J, the junction contained 6 bases not matched to a gene. The CDR3 spells CASSAGTGGFGYTF. The CDR3 bases are TGTGCCAGCAGCGCCGGGACAGGGGGCTTTGGCTACACCTTC.

The chain recombines TRBV29-1 with TRBJ2-2; a possible D gene is TRBD2 (6 bases). Looked up from germline, CDR1 is SQVTM and CDR2 is ANQGSEA. This CDR3 spans 13 amino acids. V was cut by 0 bases and J by 10 bases, with 12 bases left in between. The CDR3 DNA reads TGCAGCGTTGAAGAGAGGAGGGGAATGGAGCTGTTTTTT. This codes for CSVEERRGMELFF.

The chain has TRBV27 and TRBJ2-7; D possibly corresponds to TRBD1 (5 bases). This CDR3 has 14 amino acids. Germline values: CDR1 MNHEY, CDR2 SMNVEV (reference sequence). V lost 0 bases and J 4 bases, leaving 10 bases between the germline ends. CDR3 coding DNA: TGTGCCAGCAGTTTATCTCAGGGTGGGTACGAGCAGTACTTC. It yields the protein CASSLSQGGYEQYF.

The rearrangement joins TRBV19 to TRBJ1-4; 7 bases are shared with TRBD1. The CDR3 is 14 amino acids. CDR1 LNHDA and CDR2 SQIVND come from the germline V gene (reference sequence). The trim removed 5 bases at V and 5 bases at J, leaving 5 bases unmatched. CDR3 residues: CASSAGQRNEKLFF. In DNA, the CDR3 is TGTGCCAGTAGTGCGGGACAGCGAAATGAAAAACTGTTTTTT.

This chain links TRBV9 with TRBJ2-3, with 12 positions matching TRBD2. V lost 2 bases, J lost 6 bases, and 10 bases stayed unmatched. The germline gives CDR1 SGDLS, CDR2 YYNGEE. The CDR3 runs to 17 residues. The CDR3 reads CASSVLAGGLSPDTQYF. The CDR3, as DNA: TGTGCCAGCAGCGTGCTAGCGGGGGGGCTTTCACCCGATACGCAGTATTTT.

V is TRBV25-1 and J is TRBJ2-1; a weak D match, TRBD2 (5 bases). CDR1 is MGHDK and CDR2 is SYGVNS in the germline V gene. The CDR3 covers 11 residues. V was cut by 6 bases and J by 6 bases, with 6 bases left in between. The CDR3 bases are TGTGCCAGCAGCCGGGGCAATGAGCAGTTCTTC. Residues: CASSRGNEQFF.

This clone was counted a few times. This chain joins TRBV29-1 and TRBJ1-1; D is perhaps TRBD1 (6 bases). V was clipped by 6 bases and J by 4 bases, with 21 bases between them. This CDR3 is built from 15 residues. Germline V lookup: CDR1 SQVTM, CDR2 ANQGSEA. Written as DNA, the CDR3 is TGCAGCGTGGGACTAGGGGGGGGCTTGGGCACTGAAGCTTTCTTT. This sequence encodes CSVGLGGGLGTEAFF.

The V and J genes are TRBV3-1 (or the pseudogene TRBV3-2) and TRBJ1-6; 7 positions agree with TRBD1. With 1 base clipped from V and 8 bases from J, the junction kept 8 bases outside the gene matches. This CDR3 has 16 amino acids. Looked up from germline, CDR1 is LGHDT and CDR2 is YNNKEL (reference sequence). CDR3 loop: CASSQALTGRDSPLHF. In nucleotides, the CDR3 is TGTGCCAGCAGCCAAGCCCTGACAGGGAGAGATTCACCCCTCCACTTT.

V and J are TRBV18 and TRBJ2-7; 7 bases fit TRBD2. CDR3 length: 16 amino acids. CDR1 is KGHSH, CDR2 LQKENI, per germline. Germline trimming cut 3 bases from V and 3 bases from J; bases unmatched to any gene: 11. Written as DNA, the CDR3 is TGTGCCAGCTCACCTATGTTTTGGGGGAGGGACTACGAGCAGTACTTC. Its translation is CASSPMFWGRDYEQYF.

This clone was seen a handful of times. An end of the junction differs from the germline gene, which may be a read error. V is TRBV20-1 and J is TRBJ1-1; possibly TRBD1 for D (6 bases). The CDR3 is 9 amino acids. Germline loops: CDR1 DFQATT, CDR2 SNEGSKA (reference sequence). This CDR3 reads CSARDPTGF. As DNA, the CDR3 is TGCAGTGCTAGAGATCCGACAGGCTTT.

The genes are TRBV15 and TRBJ1-2; a weak D match, TRBD1 (6 bases). V shed 0 bases and J shed 8 bases, with 13 bases lying between them. CDR1 is LNHNV and CDR2 is YYDKDF in the germline V gene (reference sequence). The CDR3 extends over 14 amino acids. DNA of the CDR3: TGTGCCACCAGCAGAGATCCCACAGGGTGGGGCTACACCTTC. Protein sequence: CATSRDPTGWGYTF.